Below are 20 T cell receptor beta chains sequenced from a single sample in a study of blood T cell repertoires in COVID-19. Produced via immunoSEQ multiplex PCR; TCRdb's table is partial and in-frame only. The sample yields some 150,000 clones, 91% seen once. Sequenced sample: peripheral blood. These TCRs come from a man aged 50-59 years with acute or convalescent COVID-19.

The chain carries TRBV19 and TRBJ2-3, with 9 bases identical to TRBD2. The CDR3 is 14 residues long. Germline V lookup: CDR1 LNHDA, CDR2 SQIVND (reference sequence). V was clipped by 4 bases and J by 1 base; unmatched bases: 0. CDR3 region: CASSSGGGTDTQYF. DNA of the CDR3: TGTGCCAGTAGTAGCGGGGGGGGCACAGATACGCAGTATTTT.

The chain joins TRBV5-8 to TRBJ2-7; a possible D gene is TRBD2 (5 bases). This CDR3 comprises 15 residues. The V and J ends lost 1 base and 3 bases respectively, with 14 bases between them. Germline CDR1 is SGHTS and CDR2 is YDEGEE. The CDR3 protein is CASSLISGTYYEQYF. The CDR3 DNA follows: TGTGCCAGCAGCTTGATCAGCGGAACGTACTACGAGCAGTACTTC.

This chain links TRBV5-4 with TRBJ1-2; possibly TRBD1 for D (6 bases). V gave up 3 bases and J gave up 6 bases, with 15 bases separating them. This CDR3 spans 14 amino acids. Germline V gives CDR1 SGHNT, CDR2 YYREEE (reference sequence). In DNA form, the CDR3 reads TGTGCCAGCAGCTCGCACAGGGTTTTGGATGGCTACACCTTC. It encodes CASSSHRVLDGYTF.

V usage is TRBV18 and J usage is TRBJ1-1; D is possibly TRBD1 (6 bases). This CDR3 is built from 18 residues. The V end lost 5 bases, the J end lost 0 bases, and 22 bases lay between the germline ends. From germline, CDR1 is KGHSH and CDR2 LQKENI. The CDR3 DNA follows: TGTGCCAGCTCAGCCGCGGGAGGGACAAGAGAAATGAACACTGAAGCTTTCTTT. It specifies CASSAAGGTREMNTEAFF. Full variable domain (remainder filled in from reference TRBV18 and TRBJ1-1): NAGVMQNPRHLVRRRGQEARLRCSPMKGHSHVYWYRQLPEEGLKFMVYLQKENIIDESGMPKERFSAEFPKEGPSILRIQQVVRGDSAAYFCASSAAGGTREMNTEAFFGQGTRLTVV.

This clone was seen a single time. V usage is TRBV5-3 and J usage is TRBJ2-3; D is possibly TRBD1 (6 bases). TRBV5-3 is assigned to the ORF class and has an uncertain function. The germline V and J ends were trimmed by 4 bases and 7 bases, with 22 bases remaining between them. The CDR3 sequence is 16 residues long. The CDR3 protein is CARSNRDKGPENTQYF. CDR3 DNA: TGTGCCAGAAGCAACCGGGACAAGGGACCGGAAAATACGCAGTATTTT.

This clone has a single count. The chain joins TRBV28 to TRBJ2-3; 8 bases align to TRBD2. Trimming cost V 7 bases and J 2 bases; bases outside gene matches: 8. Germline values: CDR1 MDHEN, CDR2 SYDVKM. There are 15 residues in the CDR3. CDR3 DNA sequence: TGTGCCAGCACAACCGCGGGAGGAAACACAGATACGCAGTATTTT. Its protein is CASTTAGGNTDTQYF.

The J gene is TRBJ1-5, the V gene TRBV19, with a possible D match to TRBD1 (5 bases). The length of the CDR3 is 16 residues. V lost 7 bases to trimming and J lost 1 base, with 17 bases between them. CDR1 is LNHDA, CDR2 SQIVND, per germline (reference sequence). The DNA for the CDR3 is TGTGCCAGTACCCCTACGCAGGGATGGAGCAATCAGCCCCAGCATTTT. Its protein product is CASTPTQGWSNQPQHF.

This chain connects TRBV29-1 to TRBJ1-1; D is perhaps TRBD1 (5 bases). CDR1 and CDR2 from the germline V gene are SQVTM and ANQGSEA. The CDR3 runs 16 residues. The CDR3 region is CPCPLLGRRTYTEAFF. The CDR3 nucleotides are TGCCCCTGCCCCCTTTTGGGCCGGCGGACATACACTGAAGCTTTCTTT.

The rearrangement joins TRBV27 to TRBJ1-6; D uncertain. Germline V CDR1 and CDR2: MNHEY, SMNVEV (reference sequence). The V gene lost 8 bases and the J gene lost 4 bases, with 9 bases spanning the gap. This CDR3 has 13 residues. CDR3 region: CASGAAYNSPLHF. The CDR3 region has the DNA TGTGCCAGCGGAGCAGCTTATAATTCACCCCTCCACTTT.

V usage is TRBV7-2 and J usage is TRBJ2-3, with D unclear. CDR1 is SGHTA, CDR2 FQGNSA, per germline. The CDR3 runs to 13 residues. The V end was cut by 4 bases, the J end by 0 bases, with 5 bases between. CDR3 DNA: TGTGCCAGCAGCTCGACTAGCACAGATACGCAGTATTTT. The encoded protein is CASSSTSTDTQYF.

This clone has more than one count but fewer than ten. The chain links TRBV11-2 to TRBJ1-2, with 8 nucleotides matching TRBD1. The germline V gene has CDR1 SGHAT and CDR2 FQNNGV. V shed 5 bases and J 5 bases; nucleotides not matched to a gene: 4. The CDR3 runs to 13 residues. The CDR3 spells CASSRTGRYGYTF. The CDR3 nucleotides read TGTGCCAGCAGCCGGACAGGGAGGTATGGCTACACCTTC.

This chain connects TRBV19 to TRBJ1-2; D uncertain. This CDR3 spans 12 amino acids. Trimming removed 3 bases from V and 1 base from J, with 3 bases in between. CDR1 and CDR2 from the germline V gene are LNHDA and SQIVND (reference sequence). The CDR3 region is CASSINNYGYTF. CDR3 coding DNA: TGTGCCAGTAGTATCAATAACTATGGCTACACCTTC.

In DNA, the CDR3 is TGTGCCAGCAGCGTAGGGGACTACTCTAAATACGAGCAGTACTTC. Amino acids: CASSVGDYSKYEQYF. V and J are TRBV9 and TRBJ2-7; 7 bases agree with TRBD2. The germline gives CDR1 SGDLS, CDR2 YYNGEE. CDR3 length: 15 residues. V lost 0 bases, J lost 4 bases, and 7 bases stayed unmatched. The variable domain in full, with the rest retrieved from reference TRBV9 and TRBJ2-7, is DSGVTQTPKHLITATGQRVTLRCSPRSGDLSVYWYQQSLDQGLQFLIQYYNGEERAKGNILERFSAQQFPDLHSELNLSSLELGDSALYFCASSVGDYSKYEQYFGPGTRLTVT.

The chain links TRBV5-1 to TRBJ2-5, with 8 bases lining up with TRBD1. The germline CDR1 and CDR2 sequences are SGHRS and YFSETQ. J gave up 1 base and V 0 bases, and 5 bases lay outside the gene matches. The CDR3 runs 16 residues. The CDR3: CASSLGDRPSQETQYF. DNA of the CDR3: TGCGCCAGCAGCTTGGGGGACAGGCCTTCCCAAGAGACCCAGTACTTC. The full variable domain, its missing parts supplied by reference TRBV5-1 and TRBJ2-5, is KAGVTQTPRYLIKTRGQQVTLSCSPISGHRSVSWYQQTPGQGLQFLFEYFSETQRNKGNFPGRFSGRQFSNSRSEMNVSTLELGDSALYLCASSLGDRPSQETQYFGPGTRLLVL.

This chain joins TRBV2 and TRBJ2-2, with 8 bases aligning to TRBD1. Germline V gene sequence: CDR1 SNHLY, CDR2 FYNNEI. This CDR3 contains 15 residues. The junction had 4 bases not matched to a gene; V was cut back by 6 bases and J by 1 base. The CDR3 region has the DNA TGTGCCAGCAGGTCCGGGACAGGGAACACCGGGGAGCTGTTTTTT. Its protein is CASRSGTGNTGELFF.

The DNA of the CDR3 is TGTGCCACCAGTGATTTCCGGGGAGAGCAGTACTTC. This encodes CATSDFRGEQYF. V and J are TRBV24-1 and TRBJ2-7; possibly TRBD2 for D (5 bases). The ends were cut back, 1 base at V and 7 bases at J, with 7 bases in the middle. CDR1 is KGHDR, CDR2 SFDVKD, per germline. The CDR3 runs to 12 residues.

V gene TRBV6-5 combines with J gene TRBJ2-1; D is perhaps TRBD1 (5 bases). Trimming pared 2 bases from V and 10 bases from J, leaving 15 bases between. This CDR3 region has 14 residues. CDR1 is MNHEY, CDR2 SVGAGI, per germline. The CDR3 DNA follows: TGTGCCAGCAGTTACGCCTACCAGGGTTGGGAGCAGTTCTTC. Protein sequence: CASSYAYQGWEQFF.

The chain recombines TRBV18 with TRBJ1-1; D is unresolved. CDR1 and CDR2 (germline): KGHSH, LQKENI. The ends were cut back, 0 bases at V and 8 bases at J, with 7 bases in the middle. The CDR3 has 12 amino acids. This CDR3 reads CASSPPAGEAFF. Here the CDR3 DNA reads TGTGCCAGCTCACCACCGGCCGGGGAAGCTTTCTTT.

In DNA form, the CDR3 reads TGCGCCAGCAGCCCCGGACACCCGAACACCGGGGAGCTGTTTTTT. Encoded protein: CASSPGHPNTGELFF. This chain connects TRBV5-1 to TRBJ2-2; D possibly corresponds to TRBD1 (5 bases). This CDR3 spans 15 amino acids. Trimming took off 4 bases at V and 0 bases at J, with 10 bases between the two ends. Looked up from germline, CDR1 is SGHRS and CDR2 is YFSETQ.

DNA for the CDR3: TGTGCCAGCAGTTTATGGGCGGGAGGAGAAGAGACCCAGTACTTC. This gives the protein CASSLWAGGEETQYF. V is TRBV27 and J is TRBJ2-5, with 8 bases lining up with TRBD2. V shed 1 base and J 3 bases; nucleotides not matched to a gene: 4. The CDR3 contains 15 residues. CDR1 is MNHEY, CDR2 SMNVEV, per germline (reference sequence).